The rows below give T cell receptor beta chains drawn from one sample of a study of coeliac disease. The method was immunoSEQ multiplex PCR; TCRdb's version includes in-frame clones alone and lacks a portion of them. The sample consists of 3,500 to 4,000 clones, over 60% of them appearing once. The material sequenced was intraepithelial lymphocytes from the gut. The receptors originated from a woman between 55 and 75 years old with active celiac disease. CDR3s include the opening cysteine and the closing phenylalanine or tryptophan. The D gene is left open where the match is weak. Only some rows state a clone size, as once, few, many or a class for expanded clones.

few - TRBJ1-2 TRBV7-2 TGTGCCAGCGGAACAGGGTTCAACTATGGCTACACCTTC CASGTGFNYGYTF
- - TRBJ1-5 TRBV2 TGTGCCAGCAGTGGACAGACGAGCTTCAATCAGCCCCAGCATTTT CASSGQTSFNQPQHF
- TRBD1 TRBJ2-5 TRBV7-7 TGTGCTAGCAGCTTAGGGACAGGGGCCACTGAGACCCAGTACTTC CASSLGTGATETQYF
- TRBD1 TRBJ2-7 TRBV19 TGTGCCAGTAGTTCCACCGGGACAGTCTACGAGCAGTACTTC CASSSTGTVYEQYF
few - TRBJ2-3 TRBV15 TGTGCCACCAGCAGAGAGGGAATCGAGGGGAGGACAGATACGCAGTATTTT CATSREGIEGRTDTQYF
once TRBD1 TRBJ1-2 TRBV14 TGTGCCAGCAGCCAAGGAACCCCCTCGACAGGGAAATCGAATGGCTACACCTTC CASSQGTPSTGKSNGYTF
- - TRBJ1-1 TRBV28 TGTGCCACCTACAGGGCTATGAACACTGAAGCTTTCTTT CATYRAMNTEAFF
- - TRBJ1-3 TRBV4-3 TGCGCCAGCAGCCAAGATTATGGCAGCTCTGGAAACACCATATATTTT CASSQDYGSSGNTIYF
- - TRBJ2-3 TRBV4-2 TGTGCCAGCAGCCAAGATAGGTCCAGAGGTGATACGCAGTATTTT CASSQDRSRGDTQYF
- - TRBJ2-5 TRBV19 TGTGCCAGTAGTATCGGAGCCTGGCGGGGAAGGCAAGAGACCCAGTACTTC CASSIGAWRGRQETQYF
- - TRBJ2-5 TRBV27 TGTGCCAGCAGTTTATTCCCTCGGACTGGCCTCGAGACCCAGTACTTC CASSLFPRTGLETQYF
- - TRBJ2-7 TRBV19 TGTGCCAGTAGTCCCCGGGCCTACGAGCAGTACTTC CASSPRAYEQYF
- - TRBJ1-2 TRBV6-1 TGTGCCAGCAGTGAAGGGCCGACAGGCTATGGCTACACCTTC CASSEGPTGYGYTF
once - TRBJ2-2 TRBV11-2 TGTGCCAGCAGCTTAGTTTCCGTAGCCGGGGAGCTGTTTTTT CASSLVSVAGELFF
few - TRBJ2-7 TRBV4-1 TGCGCCAGCAGCCCCCCCGGACCGGACATGGCCTACGAGCAGTACTTC CASSPPGPDMAYEQYF
few - TRBJ2-1 TRBV27 TGTGCCAGCACCCTTCTTAAGGGGCTGTACAATGAGCAGTTCTTC CASTLLKGLYNEQFF
- - TRBJ1-1 TRBV7-8 TGTGCCAGCAGCCAGGGACAAAACACTGAAGCTTTCTTT CASSQGQNTEAFF
- - TRBJ2-7 TRBV29-1 TGCAGCGTTATGAGGGACACCAGCTCCTACGAGCAGTACTTC CSVMRDTSSYEQYF
- TRBD2 TRBJ2-5 TRBV14 TGTGCCAGCAGCCAAGATGGGATACCGACTAGCGGGGGACAAGAGACCCAGTACTTC CASSQDGIPTSGGQETQYF
medium-sized - TRBJ2-2 TRBV7-3 TGTGCCACCTCCTTAAGTGGGGGCGCCGGGGAGCTGTTTTTT CATSLSGGAGELFF
few - TRBJ2-1 TRBV27 TGTGCCAGCAGTTTTTGGGCCGAGGGAAATGAGCAGTTCTTC CASSFWAEGNEQFF
few - TRBJ1-4 TRBV4-3 TGCGCCAGCAGCCAAGATGGCATGCCCAGGGAAAAACTGTTTTTT CASSQDGMPREKLFF
- TRBD2 TRBJ2-1 TRBV6-1 TGTGCCAGCAGTGAAAGTCAGCGGGGGCTACCCTACAATGAGCAGTTCTTC CASSESQRGLPYNEQFF
- TRBD1 TRBJ2-7 TRBV5-1 TGCGCCAGCACTATTTCGGACAGGGGGCCCCACGAGCAGTACTTC CASTISDRGPHEQYF
- - TRBJ2-2 TRBV27 TGTGCCAGCAGCCCCGTGTTTAGCACCGGGGAGCTGTTTTTT CASSPVFSTGELFF
- - TRBJ2-6 TRBV7-9 TGTGCCAGCAGCTGGGGCGGGACCTCTGGGGCCAACGTCCTGACTTTC CASSWGGTSGANVLTF
- TRBD1 TRBJ1-1 TRBV29-1 TGCAGCGCTGCTAGTAAACAGGGGTCCACTGAAGCTTTCTTT CSAASKQGSTEAFF
- - TRBJ2-7 TRBV7-9 TGTGCCAGCAGCGCTGAAGGGACACACACGCGGGAGCAGTACTTC CASSAEGTHTREQYF
- - TRBJ1-6 TRBV9 TGTGCCAGCAGCGTTGGGGAGAGGATCAATTCACCCCTCCACTTT CASSVGERINSPLHF
- TRBD2 TRBJ2-7 TRBV7-2 TGTGCCAGCAGGACTACTAGCGGGGCATACGAGCAGTACTTC CASRTTSGAYEQYF
few - TRBJ1-2 TRBV14 TGTGCCAGCAGCCATTCTCGGGGGTCACTTCTAGATGGCTACACCTTC CASSHSRGSLLDGYTF
few - TRBJ1-2 TRBV2 TGTGCCAGCAGTGATAGTAACTATGGCTACACCTTC CASSDSNYGYTF
few - TRBJ1-4 TRBV19 TGTGCCAGTAGCCGACAAGATATTGCAACTAATGAAAAACTGTTTTTT CASSRQDIATNEKLFF
- - TRBJ1-2 TRBV5-4 TGTGCCAGCAGCTTGTTAAAGGGGCTGAATGGCTACACCTTC CASSLLKGLNGYTF
- TRBD1 TRBJ2-5 TRBV6-5 TGTGCCAGCAGTTCACCCTCCAGGGGGCCAGAGACCCAGTACTTC CASSSPSRGPETQYF
- - TRBJ1-1 TRBV15 TGTGCCACCAGCAGGGACGGGAGGAACACTGAAGCTTTCTTT CATSRDGRNTEAFF
few - TRBJ2-5 TRBV29-1 TGCAGCGTTTGCAGGGTCGATTTGCGCCAAGAGACCCAGTACTTC CSVCRVDLRQETQYF
- TRBD2 TRBJ2-3 TRBV6-1 TGTGCCAGCAGTGAGGGACTAGCGGGAGGGGCAGATACGCAGTATTTT CASSEGLAGGADTQYF
- - TRBJ1-1 TRBV2 TGTGCCAGCAGACTTAAGACAGGAGTGAACACTGAAGCTTTCTTT CASRLKTGVNTEAFF
few - TRBJ2-6 TRBV30 TGTGCCTGGGCAACAGGCGCTGGGGCCAACGTCCTGACTTTC CAWATGAGANVLTF
few - TRBJ1-1 TRBV9 TGTGCCAGCAGCCCAACGACGGGCACTGAAGCTTTCTTT CASSPTTGTEAFF
- - TRBJ2-1 TRBV11-3 TGTGCCAGCAGCTTAACTCGAGGCGGGGAGCAGTTCTTC CASSLTRGGEQFF
- - TRBJ2-3 TRBV7-8 TGTGCCCTCGGAGGGGATACGCAGTATTTT CALGGDTQYF
- - TRBJ2-2 TRBV9 TGTGCCAGCAGCCCCTGGACAGCGAACACCGGGGAGCTGTTTTTT CASSPWTANTGELFF
- - TRBJ2-7 TRBV4-2 TGTGCCAGCAGCCAAGATTGGCTGGGCCCGCGCGAGCAGTACTTC CASSQDWLGPREQYF